This TCR beta chain comes out of a study of cytomegalovirus exposure and HLA in healthy donors. On the study more broadly: The 120 or so validation repertoires were reported in a later analysis to have been generated on the same platform as the roughly 720 first-cohort repertoires.

This CDR3 has 19 amino acids. Trimming took 2 bases from V and 0 from J; bases not matched to a gene: 9. Germline values: CDR1 MNHNS, CDR2 SASEGT. Only in-frame clones appear in the TCRdb table, and some are missing; sequencing was by immunoSEQ multiplex PCR. This sample has about 150,000 clones, with about 86% found just once. Study results and caveats: Despite most TCR sequences being rare, some public TCRs occurred in many donors.

Concerning this clone: Its target is unknown.

Sequenced input: PBMCs. The origin of this receptor is a human donor in good health. The V call is TRBV6-1, the J call TRBJ2-4, with 11 bases identical to TRBD2. The CDR3 is CASSESRGLAVLAKNIQYF. Here the CDR3 DNA reads TGTGCCAGCAGTGAATCCCGGGGACTAGCGGTTTTAGCCAAAAACATTCAGTACTTC.